This TCR beta chain was retrieved from a study of vaccination and CD4 T cells after COVID-19. Whole-study context: Post-COVID samples had a sampling time that fell a median around 100 days after diagnosis (range 35 to 161).

Findings and caveats of the study: Reactive clonotype counts went from median roughly 19 after infection to some 40 after vaccination, nonsignificantly. Post-infection sampling omitted early timepoints and covered relatively few convalescent patients. Convalescent patients displayed a median roughly 90% of reactive clones emerging only post-vaccination.

Each CDR3 protein gets one entry after TCRdb re-called the PCR reads with MiXCR. The table includes roughly 22,000 distinct CDR3 sequences, about 57% detected once. This clonotype has only a few counts. Antigen specificity is unknown. This sample comprised CD4+ T cells from blood, obtained before SARS-CoV-2 vaccination. This clonotype was obtained from a human donor who had recovered from COVID-19.

The CDR3 loop is CASRLSGSGTGELFF. CDR3 bases: TGTGCCAGCAGACTTAGCGGGAGTGGAACCGGGGAGCTGTTTTTT. The chain employs TRBV6-4 and TRBJ2-2; 9 nucleotides agree with TRBD2. With 6 bases clipped from V and 5 bases from J, the junction kept 7 bases outside the gene matches. Looked up from germline, CDR1 is MRHNA and CDR2 is SNTAGT. There are 15 residues in the CDR3.